These 3 T cell receptor beta chains were all obtained from the same sample, sequenced in a study of cytomegalovirus exposure and HLA in healthy donors (dated by TCRdb to the late 2010s). The library was produced with the immunoSEQ multiplex PCR assay. For the multiplex PCR, a mixture combining 60 forward primers for TCR Vbeta segments and 13 reverse primers for TCR Jbeta segments was used. TCRdb provides this immuneACCESS table in a form limited to in-frame rearrangements. Some clones are lacking; in checked studies, under half of them reflect an unresolved V gene, and why the rest are absent is not known. The sample table contains about 150,000 clones; only one count was recorded for roughly 81% of them. The top ten clonotypes cover roughly 5% of the sample. The sample was PBMCs. The receptor set was obtained from a girl between 5 and 17 years old in good health and CMV-seropositive.

This sequence joins TRBV29-1 and TRBJ2-7; 9 bases line up with TRBD1. The V gene's germline CDR1 is SQVTM and CDR2 ANQGSEA. This CDR3 has 14 residues. The V gene end was trimmed by 6 bases and the J gene end by 6 bases; junction bases not matched to a gene: 12. This CDR3 reads CSVQQGAEGIEQYF. The CDR3, as DNA: TGCAGCGTACAACAGGGGGCCGAGGGGATCGAGCAGTACTTC.

This chain links TRBV11-2 with TRBJ2-5; TRBD2 matches 14 bases. V lost 5 bases, J lost 5 bases, and 4 bases stayed unmatched. Germline CDR1 SGHAT, CDR2 FQNNGV. The CDR3 is made up of 15 amino acids. This CDR3 is CASSMTSGGAETQYF. DNA for the CDR3: TGTGCCAGCAGCATGACTAGCGGGGGGGCGGAGACCCAGTACTTC.

The chain links TRBV27 to TRBJ1-5; D might be TRBD1 (5 bases). Germline CDR1 reads MNHEY; CDR2 reads SMNVEV (reference sequence). The CDR3 is 13 residues long. Trimming left V 6 bases short and J 8 bases short, with 14 bases between. In DNA form, the CDR3 reads TGTGCCAGCAGCATCTGGTTAGGGGAGCCCCAGCATTTT. It codes for CASSIWLGEPQHF.